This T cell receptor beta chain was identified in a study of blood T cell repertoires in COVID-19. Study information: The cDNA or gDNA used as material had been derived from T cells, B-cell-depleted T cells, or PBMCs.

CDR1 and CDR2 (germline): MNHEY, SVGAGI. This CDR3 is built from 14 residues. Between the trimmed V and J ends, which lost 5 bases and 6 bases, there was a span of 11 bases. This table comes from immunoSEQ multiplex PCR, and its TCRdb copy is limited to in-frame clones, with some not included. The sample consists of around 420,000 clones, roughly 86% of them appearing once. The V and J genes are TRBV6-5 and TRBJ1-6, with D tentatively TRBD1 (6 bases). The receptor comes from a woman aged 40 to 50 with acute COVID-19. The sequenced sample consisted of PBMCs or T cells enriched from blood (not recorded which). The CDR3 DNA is TGTGCCAGCAGTCGGACAGAACCTAATTCACCCCTCCACTTT. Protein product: CASSRTEPNSPLHF.